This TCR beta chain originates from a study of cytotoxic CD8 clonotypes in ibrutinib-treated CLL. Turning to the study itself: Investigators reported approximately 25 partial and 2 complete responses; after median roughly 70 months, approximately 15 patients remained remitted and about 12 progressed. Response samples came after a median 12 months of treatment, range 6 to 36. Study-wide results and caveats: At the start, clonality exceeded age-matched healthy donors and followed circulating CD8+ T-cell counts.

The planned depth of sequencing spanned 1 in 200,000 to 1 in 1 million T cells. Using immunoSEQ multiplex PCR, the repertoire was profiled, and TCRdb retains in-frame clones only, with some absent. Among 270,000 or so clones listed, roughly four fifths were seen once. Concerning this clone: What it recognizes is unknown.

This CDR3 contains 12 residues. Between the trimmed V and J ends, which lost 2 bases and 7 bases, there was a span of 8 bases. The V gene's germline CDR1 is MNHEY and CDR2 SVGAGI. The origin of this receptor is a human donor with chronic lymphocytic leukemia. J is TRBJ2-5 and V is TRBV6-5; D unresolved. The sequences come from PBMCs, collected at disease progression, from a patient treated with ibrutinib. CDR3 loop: CASSYMTGTQYF. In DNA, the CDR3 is TGTGCCAGCAGTTACATGACTGGGACCCAGTACTTC.